The 23 T cell receptor beta chains listed next were all sequenced from one sample in a study of T cell clones after liver transplantation. Method: immunoSEQ multiplex PCR; TCRdb's copy keeps in-frame clones and lacks some. Of about 120,000 clones listed, 90% were seen once; the top ten hold approximately 0.88%. The specimen was CD4+ T cells from blood, collected 12 months after liver transplant. The receptors stem from a human patient who received a liver transplant. Some T cells may be graft donor cells.

The J gene is TRBJ1-1, the V gene TRBV10-2; the D is unclear. The CDR3 has 12 residues. V lost 6 bases, J lost 6 bases, and 11 bases lay in between. Per the germline V gene, CDR1 is WSHSY and CDR2 is SAAADI. Written as DNA, the CDR3 is TGCGCCAGCAGCATACAGTACGCTGAAGCTTTCTTT. It codes for CASSIQYAEAFF.

The chain combines TRBV29-1 with TRBJ2-2; 13 bases fit TRBD2. The CDR3 extends over 15 amino acids. Germline V gives CDR1 SQVTM, CDR2 ANQGSEA. V trimming: 5 bases; J trimming: 4 bases; junction bases outside the gene matches: 4. The CDR3 nucleotides read TGCAGCGTTACCGGGACTAGCGGGGTCACCGGGGAGCTGTTTTTT. It specifies CSVTGTSGVTGELFF.

The chain recombines TRBV28 with TRBJ2-3; no firm D call. Trimming pared 3 bases from V and 0 bases from J, leaving 1 base between. Germline CDR1 reads MDHEN; CDR2 reads SYDVKM. CDR3 size: 12 residues. The CDR3 DNA sequence: TGTGCCAGCAGTTTTAGCACAGATACGCAGTATTTT. Translating gives CASSFSTDTQYF. Looking up the rest from reference TRBV28 and TRBJ2-3 gives the full variable domain: DVKVTQSSRYLVKRTGEKVFLECVQDMDHENMFWYRQDPGLGLRLIYFSYDVKMKEKGDIPEGYSVSREKKERFSLILESASTNQTSMYLCASSFSTDTQYFGPGTRLTVL.

The chain is built from TRBV9 and TRBJ1-3, with a weak D call TRBD1 (5 bases). The CDR3 loop spans 13 amino acids. Germline V gene data show CDR1 as SGDLS and CDR2 as YYNGEE. V lost 3 bases to trimming and J lost 4 bases, with 8 bases between them. CDR3 residues: CASSEGPGNTIYF. CDR3 DNA: TGTGCCAGCAGCGAGGGACCCGGAAACACCATATATTTT.

The chain has TRBV6-4 and TRBJ1-1; tentatively, D is TRBD1 (6 bases). Germline CDR1 MRHNA, CDR2 SNTAGT. V was pared by 0 bases and J by 5 bases, with 10 bases between. CDR3 size: 14 residues. The chain's CDR3 is CASSDSSRGTEAFF. For the CDR3, the DNA is TGTGCCAGCAGTGACTCGAGCAGGGGAACTGAAGCTTTCTTT.

The sample holds one count of this clone. This rearrangement joins TRBV19 to TRBJ1-5, with D uncertain. The CDR3 is 12 residues long. Germline CDR1 LNHDA, CDR2 SQIVND (reference sequence). The V gene lost 5 bases and the J gene lost 5 bases, with 7 bases spanning the gap. The CDR3 region is CASSRVDQPQHF. The CDR3 DNA reads as TGTGCCAGTAGTCGGGTGGATCAGCCCCAGCATTTT.

V gene TRBV15 combines with J gene TRBJ2-1, with D tentatively TRBD2 (6 bases). The CDR3 runs 15 residues. The germline gives CDR1 LNHNV, CDR2 YYDKDF (reference sequence). V lost 0 bases to trimming and J lost 6 bases, with 12 bases between them. The CDR3 DNA follows: TGTGCCACCAGCAGAGAAGGAGGGAGTGGCAATGAGCAGTTCTTC. Translating gives CATSREGGSGNEQFF. The whole variable domain, filled in from reference TRBV15 and TRBJ2-1, reads DAMVIQNPRYQVTQFGKPVTLSCSQTLNHNVMYWYQQKSSQAPKLLFHYYDKDFNNEADTPDNFQSRRPNTSFCFLDIRSPGLGDTAMYLCATSREGGSGNEQFFGPGTRLTVL.

The rearrangement links TRBV6-1 to TRBJ1-1; D call uncertain. This CDR3 region has 12 residues. Trimming stripped 4 bases from V and 11 bases from J, with 14 bases between. CDR1 MNHNS and CDR2 SASEGT come from the germline V gene. The CDR3 DNA is TGTGCCAGCAGTGTGACTCCGGGTTCCGCTTTCTTT. It yields the protein CASSVTPGSAFF.

The rearrangement links TRBV6-4 to TRBJ1-5; no clear D. This CDR3 contains 13 residues. The germline gives CDR1 MRHNA, CDR2 SNTAGT. V lost 6 bases to trimming and J lost 5 bases, with 11 bases between them. The CDR3 bases are TGTGCCAGCAGCGAAGACCTTGATCAGCCCCAGCATTTT. It encodes CASSEDLDQPQHF.

V and J are TRBV27 and TRBJ1-1; D perhaps matches TRBD1 (5 bases). The CDR3 is 13 residues long. Between the trimmed V and J ends, which lost 2 bases and 3 bases, there was a span of 7 bases. CDR1 is MNHEY, CDR2 SMNVEV, per germline (reference sequence). The CDR3 nucleotides are TGTGCCAGCAGTTTAACCAGGGACACTGAAGCTTTCTTT. As protein: CASSLTRDTEAFF.

The V and J genes are TRBV5-1 and TRBJ2-5; D uncertain. This CDR3 contains 15 residues. Per the germline V gene, CDR1 is SGHRS and CDR2 is YFSETQ. Trimming took off 3 bases at V and 0 bases at J, with 12 bases between the two ends. The chain's CDR3 is CASSSVEGYQETQYF. CDR3 bases: TGCGCCAGCAGCTCCGTCGAAGGGTACCAAGAGACCCAGTACTTC.

CDR3 DNA sequence: TGTGCCAGCAGTTTACAGGGGAGGGGTGGCTACACCTTC. Its protein product is CASSLQGRGGYTF. The rearrangement links TRBV28 to TRBJ1-2, with D tentatively TRBD1 (6 bases). Germline V gene lookup returns CDR1 MDHEN and CDR2 SYDVKM. V lost 2 bases and J 7 bases, leaving 11 bases between the germline ends. This CDR3 comprises 13 residues.

The CDR3 loop reads CASSPREGLGNQPQHF. The CDR3 DNA sequence: TGTGCCAGCAGCCCACGGGAGGGTCTGGGCAATCAGCCCCAGCATTTT. V is TRBV2 and J is TRBJ1-5; D not resolved. V lost 6 bases and J 2 bases, leaving 17 bases between the germline ends. Germline V gene sequence: CDR1 SNHLY, CDR2 FYNNEI. The CDR3 contains 16 residues.

The CDR3 nucleotides are TGTGCCAGCAGTTTGGGGGCGGGAGGCCCGTCCGAGCAGTACTTC. Translation gives CASSLGAGGPSEQYF. The chain is built from TRBV7-8 and TRBJ2-7; TRBD2 matches 8 bases. J lost 6 bases, V lost 6 bases, and 13 bases had no gene match. Germline-derived CDR1 and CDR2 are SGHVS and FQNEAQ. The CDR3 consists of 15 residues.

V is TRBV28 and J is TRBJ1-2, with 9 bases matching TRBD1. J gave up 4 bases and V 6 bases, and 18 bases lay outside the gene matches. Looked up from germline, CDR1 is MDHEN and CDR2 is SYDVKM. The CDR3 spans 18 residues. CDR3 sequence: CASRGEMGQGYIVYGYTF. In DNA form, the CDR3 reads TGTGCCAGCAGGGGAGAAATGGGACAGGGTTACATAGTCTATGGCTACACCTTC.

The chain joins TRBV6-1 to TRBJ2-7; D may be TRBD2 (6 bases). The V end lost 6 bases, the J end lost 3 bases, and 12 bases lay between the germline ends. Germline V gene lookup returns CDR1 MNHNS and CDR2 SASEGT. This CDR3 is 13 amino acids long. In DNA, the CDR3 is TGTGCCAGCAGACGACTAGAGGGCTACGAGCAGTACTTC. Translating gives CASRRLEGYEQYF.

The CDR3 spells CAIRAGLTDTQYF. The CDR3 DNA reads as TGTGCCATCAGAGCGGGATTAACAGATACGCAGTATTTT. The V and J genes are TRBV10-3 and TRBJ2-3; 7 bases line up with TRBD2. V trimming: 6 bases; J trimming: 3 bases; junction bases outside the gene matches: 3. The CDR3 loop spans 13 amino acids. Per germline, CDR1 ENHRY and CDR2 SYGVKD.

The chain joins TRBV15 to TRBJ2-3, with a weak D call TRBD1 (5 bases). Germline V gene lookup returns CDR1 LNHNV and CDR2 YYDKDF (reference sequence). The CDR3 runs to 14 residues. V lost 0 bases, J lost 5 bases, and 9 bases lay in between. The CDR3 sequence is CATSREQVKDTQYF. The CDR3 nucleotides read TGTGCCACCAGCAGAGAACAGGTCAAAGATACGCAGTATTTT. Full variable domain (remainder filled in from reference TRBV15 and TRBJ2-3): DAMVIQNPRYQVTQFGKPVTLSCSQTLNHNVMYWYQQKSSQAPKLLFHYYDKDFNNEADTPDNFQSRRPNTSFCFLDIRSPGLGDTAMYLCATSREQVKDTQYFGPGTRLTVL.

This clone was found a few times. The rearrangement joins TRBV5-4 to TRBJ2-5; D possibly corresponds to TRBD1 (6 bases). The germline V gene has CDR1 SGHNT and CDR2 YYREEE (reference sequence). The V and J ends lost 3 bases and 4 bases respectively, with 13 bases between them. This CDR3 spans 14 amino acids. For the CDR3, the DNA is TGTGCCAGCAGCTCCCGGGACAAAGGAGAGACCCAGTACTTC. It translates to CASSSRDKGETQYF.

CDR3 DNA sequence: TGTGCCAGCAGCCCGGCCTCGAGCGGGAGGGCCCCCGGGGAGCTGTTTTTT. It is translated as CASSPASSGRAPGELFF. The chain couples TRBV4-2 to TRBJ2-2; 10 nucleotides line up with TRBD2. Losses at the gene ends were 4 bases for V and 6 bases for J; bases not matched to a gene: 11. Germline V lookup: CDR1 LGHNA, CDR2 YNFKEQ. CDR3 length equals 17 residues.

DNA for the CDR3: TGTGCCAGCAGCACCGCCACCGGGGAGCTGTTTTTT. Residues: CASSTATGELFF. The chain is built from TRBV7-3 and TRBJ2-2, with D unresolved. The germline V and J ends were trimmed by 5 bases and 4 bases, with 5 bases remaining between them. Germline CDR1 SGHTA, CDR2 FQGTGA. This CDR3 is 12 amino acids long.

The V and J genes are TRBV7-2 and TRBJ2-5; D perhaps matches TRBD1 (6 bases). Germline V gene lookup returns CDR1 SGHTA and CDR2 FQGNSA. The CDR3 is 14 residues long. V was cut by 4 bases and J by 5 bases, with 14 bases left in between. The CDR3 protein is CASSYRGFSETQYF. The CDR3 DNA sequence: TGTGCCAGCAGCTATAGGGGGTTTAGCGAGACCCAGTACTTC.

V gene TRBV28 combines with J gene TRBJ1-5; D unclear. The CDR3 extends over 14 amino acids. Per the germline V gene, CDR1 is MDHEN and CDR2 is SYDVKM. V was clipped by 2 bases and J by 4 bases, with 9 bases between them. CDR3: CASSLRGRNQPQHF. In DNA form, the CDR3 reads TGTGCCAGCAGTTTACGCGGGAGAAATCAGCCCCAGCATTTT.